A selection of T cell receptor beta chains follows, all from one sample in a study of identical twins. TCRdb fed the 5' RACE reads into MiXCR, producing one record per CDR3 protein. This table has hundreds of thousands of distinct CDR3 sequences, around 7% appearing once. This same sample was also taken into another study, of yellow fever vaccine responses in identical twins.

Source material: memory (CD45RO+) T cells sorted from blood. These TCRs come from a woman between 18 and 30 years old in good health. The CDR3 runs from the conserved cysteine through the conserved F or W. A D gene is named only where the DNA matches it firmly. The listing skips clone size in some rows; elsewhere it reads once, few, many or a size class.

TRBD1,few,TRBJ2-3,TRBV19,13,CASGTGITDTQYF,TGTGCCAGTGGGACAGGGATCACAGATACGCAGTATTTT
TRBD1,few,TRBJ1-2,TRBV11-1,18,CASSSHETNRQGADGYTF,TGTGCCAGCAGTTCCCACGAAACTAACCGACAGGGGGCGGATGGCTACACCTTC
.,many,TRBJ2-2,TRBV6-1,14,CASSEWGGIGELFF,TGTGCCAGCAGTGAATGGGGGGGCATCGGGGAGCTGTTTTTT
.,many,TRBJ1-6,TRBV6-5,14,CASSYLTANSPLHF,TGTGCCAGCAGTTACCTGACCGCTAATTCACCCCTCCACTTT
.,.,TRBJ2-3,TRBV12-3/TRBV12-4,16,CASSLVGLDPTDTQYF,TGTGCCAGCAGTTTAGTCGGTTTGGACCCCACAGATACGCAGTATTTT
.,.,TRBJ2-2,TRBV6-4,13,CASSPSGAGELFF,TGTGCCAGCAGTCCATCGGGGGCCGGGGAGCTGTTTTTT
.,many,TRBJ1-5,TRBV4-1,14,CASSQDLGNQPQHF,TGCGCCAGCAGCCAAGATCTTGGCAATCAGCCCCAGCATTTT
.,.,TRBJ1-5,TRBV10-2,12,CASSESRQPQHF,TGCGCCAGCAGTGAGTCCCGCCAGCCCCAGCATTTT
TRBD1,many,TRBJ2-3,TRBV20-1,15,CSARDSGQITDTQYF,TGCAGTGCTAGAGATTCGGGACAGATCACAGATACGCAGTATTTT
.,few,TRBJ2-1,TRBV28,15,CATRSPRDRYNEQFF,TGTGCCACCCGAAGTCCCCGGGACCGCTACAATGAGCAGTTCTTC
.,few,TRBJ2-2,TRBV7-8,13,CASSIDGTGELFF,TGTGCCAGCAGCATAGACGGGACCGGGGAGCTGTTTTTT
TRBD1,.,TRBJ1-1,TRBV6-1,14,CASSQQGAQAEAFF,TGTGCCAGCAGTCAACAGGGGGCGCAAGCTGAAGCTTTCTTT
TRBD1,.,TRBJ1-1,TRBV5-1,13,CASSQGQGGEAFF,TGCGCCAGCAGCCAAGGACAGGGCGGGGAAGCTTTCTTT
TRBD2,.,TRBJ2-3,TRBV10-2,18,CASSEGPRGFLNTDTQYF,TGCGCCAGCAGTGAAGGGCCGCGGGGGTTTTTAAACACAGATACGCAGTATTTT
TRBD2,few,TRBJ2-1,TRBV7-6,17,CASSLGASGNVRNEQFF,TGTGCCAGCAGCCTGGGGGCTAGCGGGAACGTGAGGAATGAGCAGTTCTTC
.,many,TRBJ2-3,TRBV29-1,14,CSVGRTGGQDTQYF,TGCAGCGTTGGTCGGACGGGGGGACAAGATACGCAGTATTTT
.,.,TRBJ1-1,TRBV11-2,14,CASSTQWGSTEAFF,TGTGCCAGCAGCACCCAGTGGGGATCCACTGAAGCTTTCTTT
.,.,TRBJ1-4,TRBV14,14,CASSRTELDEKLFF,TGTGCCAGCAGCCGGACAGAACTGGATGAAAAACTGTTTTTT
.,many,TRBJ1-5,TRBV12-3/TRBV12-4,14,CASSLSAPLSTQHF,TGTGCCAGCAGTTTGTCGGCACCCCTATCGACCCAGCATTTT
TRBD2,.,TRBJ2-1,TRBV5-6,15,CASTLLAPAYNEQFF,TGTGCCAGCACCCTACTAGCGCCCGCCTACAATGAGCAGTTCTTC
.,.,TRBJ1-1,TRBV3-1,13,CASSQAPGTEAFF,TGTGCCAGCAGCCAAGCACCAGGCACTGAAGCTTTCTTT
.,many,TRBJ2-2,TRBV10-1,14,CASRSDPLTGELFF,TGCGCCAGCAGGTCAGACCCCCTCACCGGGGAGCTGTTTTTT
TRBD2,.,TRBJ2-2,TRBV20-1,16,CSARNPSGGRTGELFF,TGCAGTGCTAGAAACCCTAGCGGGGGAAGAACCGGGGAGCTGTTTTTT
.,.,TRBJ2-5,TRBV25-1,14,CASSEYVTSGTQYF,TGTGCCAGCAGTGAATATGTTACTAGTGGGACCCAGTACTTC
TRBD2,many,TRBJ2-1,TRBV4-2,14,CASSQDGPLAGRFF,TGTGCCAGCAGCCAAGATGGGCCACTAGCGGGCCGGTTCTTC
.,many,TRBJ2-1,TRBV5-1,15,CASSYKSGGANEQFF,TGCGCCAGCAGCTACAAGTCCGGGGGAGCCAATGAGCAGTTCTTC
TRBD2,.,TRBJ2-3,TRBV4-2,17,CASSLNPPGGGTDTQYF,TGTGCCAGCAGCCTAAATCCCCCGGGAGGAGGCACAGATACGCAGTATTTT
TRBD1,.,TRBJ2-1,TRBV25-1,15,CASSGRTGFVPVEFF,TGTGCCAGCAGTGGACGGACAGGGTTTGTGCCTGTTGAGTTCTTC
TRBD1,many,TRBJ2-1,TRBV6-4,16,CASSDSTGEPNNEQFF,TGTGCCAGCAGTGACTCGACAGGGGAACCCAACAATGAGCAGTTCTTC
.,.,TRBJ2-7,TRBV4-1,15,CASSQASGSPYEQYF,TGCGCCAGCAGCCAAGCATCCGGGAGTCCCTACGAGCAGTACTTC
.,.,TRBJ2-1,TRBV11-2,14,CASSLLSGSSEQFF,TGTGCCAGCAGCTTACTCTCAGGGTCTAGCGAGCAGTTCTTC
.,.,TRBJ2-3,TRBV11-3,16,CASSPIGSGLPDTQYF,TGTGCCAGCAGCCCCATAGGGTCCGGACTGCCAGATACGCAGTATTTT
.,many,TRBJ2-7,TRBV20-1,14,CSASDLRSSYEQYF,TGCAGTGCTAGTGATTTGCGGAGCTCCTACGAGCAGTACTTC
.,.,TRBJ2-7,TRBV7-8,14,CASSTDSSSYEQYF,TGTGCCAGCAGCACAGACAGCAGCTCCTACGAGCAGTACTTC
TRBD1,.,TRBJ1-1,TRBV7-6,15,CASSLGTGASPGAFF,TGTGCCAGCAGCTTGGGGACAGGGGCCAGCCCTGGAGCTTTCTTT
.,.,TRBJ2-3,TRBV29-1,14,CSGRQRSSTDTQYF,TGCAGCGGCCGACAGCGCTCTAGCACAGATACGCAGTATTTT
.,.,TRBJ1-2,TRBV21-1,16,CASSKNPGGDFNGYTF,TGTGCCAGCAGCAAAAATCCAGGGGGCGACTTCAATGGCTACACCTTC
.,few,TRBJ2-2,TRBV18,15,CASSARGQNTGELFF,TGTGCCAGCTCCGCACGGGGACAGAACACCGGGGAGCTGTTTTTT
.,.,TRBJ2-5,TRBV7-9,13,CTSSPGRQETQYF,TGTACCAGCAGCCCAGGGCGGCAAGAGACCCAGTACTTC
.,few,TRBJ2-7,TRBV3-1,15,CASSQVGKSGYEQYF,TGTGCCAGCAGCCAAGTTGGGAAGTCGGGATACGAGCAGTACTTC
TRBD2,few,TRBJ2-1,TRBV18,17,CASSKTTVSGSSNEQFF,TGTGCCAGCTCCAAAACCACGGTTAGCGGGAGTTCTAATGAGCAGTTCTTC